These 4 T cell receptor beta chains were sequenced from one sample in a study of blood T cell repertoires in COVID-19. Sequencing was performed with immunoSEQ multiplex PCR; in TCRdb, only in-frame clones are kept and a portion is missing. The sample records 230,000 or so clones, around four fifths being singletons. The specimen sequenced was peripheral blood. These receptors came from a man younger than 40 with active or convalescent COVID-19.

The genes are TRBV7-2 and TRBJ2-5, with D possibly matching TRBD2 (6 bases). There are 13 residues in the CDR3. The V end was cut by 0 bases, the J end by 9 bases, with 11 bases between. Germline loops: CDR1 SGHTA, CDR2 FQGNSA. CDR3 in DNA: TGTGCCAGCAGCTTAGCAGACCGGGGGTCCCAGTACTTC. Residues: CASSLADRGSQYF.

The chain links TRBV7-6 to TRBJ1-1; 8 positions agree with TRBD1. The junction had 9 bases not matched to a gene; V was cut back by 5 bases and J by 7 bases. In germline, CDR1 is SGHVS, CDR2 FNYEAQ. The CDR3 is made up of 14 amino acids. The DNA for the CDR3 is TGTGCCAGCAGCGGACAGGGCGGTTTCGGTGAAGCTTTCTTT. Amino acids: CASSGQGGFGEAFF.

This chain uses TRBV15 with TRBJ1-4, with D possibly TRBD1 on 5 matching bases. The CDR3 extends over 13 amino acids. V lost 3 bases and J 6 bases, leaving 8 bases between the germline ends. Germline V gene lookup returns CDR1 LNHNV and CDR2 YYDKDF (reference sequence). Here the CDR3 reads CATSRGLDEKLFF. The CDR3 bases are TGTGCCACCAGCAGGGGGCTTGATGAAAAACTGTTTTTT. Together with reference TRBV15 and TRBJ1-4, the CDR3 gives the full variable domain: DAMVIQNPRYQVTQFGKPVTLSCSQTLNHNVMYWYQQKSSQAPKLLFHYYDKDFNNEADTPDNFQSRRPNTSFCFLDIRSPGLGDTAMYLCATSRGLDEKLFFGSGTQLSVL.

V gene TRBV4-3 combines with J gene TRBJ2-2; D is possibly TRBD1 (7 bases). This CDR3 spans 16 amino acids. Between the trimmed V and J ends, which lost 6 bases and 0 bases, there was a span of 14 bases. Germline values: CDR1 LGHNA, CDR2 YSLEER. CDR3 region: CASRLTRGANTGELFF. In DNA, the CDR3 is TGCGCCAGCAGACTCACCAGGGGGGCGAACACCGGGGAGCTGTTTTTT.